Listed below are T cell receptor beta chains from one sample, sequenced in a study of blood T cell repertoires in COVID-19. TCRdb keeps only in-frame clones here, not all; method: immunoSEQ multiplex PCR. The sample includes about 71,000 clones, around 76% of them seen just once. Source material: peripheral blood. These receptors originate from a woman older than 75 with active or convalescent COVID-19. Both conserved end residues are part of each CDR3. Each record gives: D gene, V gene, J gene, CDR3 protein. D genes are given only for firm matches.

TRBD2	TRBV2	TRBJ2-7	CATSGGGSYEQYF
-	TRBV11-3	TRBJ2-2	CASSLVAGEAGELFF
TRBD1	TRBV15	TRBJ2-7	CATSRDLWTGGYEQYF
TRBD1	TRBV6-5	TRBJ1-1	CASTNRGMTTEAFF
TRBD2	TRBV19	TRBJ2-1	CASSIRGGGEQFF
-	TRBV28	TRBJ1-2	CASSSRVLGYTF
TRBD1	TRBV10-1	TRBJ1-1	CASSFDRGSGEAFF
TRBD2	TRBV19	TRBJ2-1	CASCAGGWNNEQFF
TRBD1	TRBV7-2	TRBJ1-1	CASSLGGPGTVNTEAFF
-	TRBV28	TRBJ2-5	CASRLQGTETQYF
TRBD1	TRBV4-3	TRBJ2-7	CASSQEPPGQILGEQYF
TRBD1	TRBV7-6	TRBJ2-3	CASSPSTGAGTDTQYF
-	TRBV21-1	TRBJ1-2	CASSKARERGGYTF